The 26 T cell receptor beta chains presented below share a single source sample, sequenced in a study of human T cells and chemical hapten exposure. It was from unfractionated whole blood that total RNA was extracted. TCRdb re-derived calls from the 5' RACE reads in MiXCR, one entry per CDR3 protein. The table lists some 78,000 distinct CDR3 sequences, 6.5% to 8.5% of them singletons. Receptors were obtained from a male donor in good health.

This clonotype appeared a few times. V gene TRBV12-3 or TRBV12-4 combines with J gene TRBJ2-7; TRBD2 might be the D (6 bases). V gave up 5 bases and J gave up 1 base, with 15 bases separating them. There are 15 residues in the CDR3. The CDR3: CASSLGGLDSYEQYF. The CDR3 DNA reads TGTGCCAGCAGTCTTGGGGGACTGGATTCCTACGAGCAGTACTTC.

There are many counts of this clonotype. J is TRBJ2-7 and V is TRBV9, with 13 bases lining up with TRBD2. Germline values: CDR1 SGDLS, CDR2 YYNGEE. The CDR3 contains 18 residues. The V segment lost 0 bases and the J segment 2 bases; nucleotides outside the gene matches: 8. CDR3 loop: CASSVGVGTSGTPYEQYF. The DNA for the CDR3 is TGTGCCAGCAGCGTAGGGGTCGGGACTAGCGGGACACCCTACGAGCAGTACTTC.

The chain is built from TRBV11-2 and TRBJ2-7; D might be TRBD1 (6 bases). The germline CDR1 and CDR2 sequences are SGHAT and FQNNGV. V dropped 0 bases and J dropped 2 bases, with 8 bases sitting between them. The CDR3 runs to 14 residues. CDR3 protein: CASSLEWDTYEQYF. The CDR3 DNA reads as TGTGCCAGCAGCTTAGAGTGGGACACCTACGAGCAGTACTTC.

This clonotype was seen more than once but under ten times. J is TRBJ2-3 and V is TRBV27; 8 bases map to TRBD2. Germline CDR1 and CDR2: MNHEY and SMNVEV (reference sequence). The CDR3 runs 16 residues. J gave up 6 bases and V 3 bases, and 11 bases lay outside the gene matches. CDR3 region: CASSFHPSGGEDTQYF. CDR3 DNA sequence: TGTGCCAGCAGTTTCCACCCCAGCGGGGGCGAGGATACGCAGTATTTT.

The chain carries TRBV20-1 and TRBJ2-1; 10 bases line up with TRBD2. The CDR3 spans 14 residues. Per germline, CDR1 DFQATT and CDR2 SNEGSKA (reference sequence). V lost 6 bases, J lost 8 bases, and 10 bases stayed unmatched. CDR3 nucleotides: TGCAGTGCCTTTTCTAGCGGGAGAAACGATGAGCAGTTCTTC. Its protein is CSAFSSGRNDEQFF.

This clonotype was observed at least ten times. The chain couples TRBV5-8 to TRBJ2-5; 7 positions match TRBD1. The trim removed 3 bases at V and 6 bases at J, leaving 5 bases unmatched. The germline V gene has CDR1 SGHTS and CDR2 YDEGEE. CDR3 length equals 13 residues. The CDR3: CASSSRQGQTQYF. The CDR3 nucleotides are TGTGCCAGCAGCTCGAGACAGGGCCAGACCCAGTACTTC.

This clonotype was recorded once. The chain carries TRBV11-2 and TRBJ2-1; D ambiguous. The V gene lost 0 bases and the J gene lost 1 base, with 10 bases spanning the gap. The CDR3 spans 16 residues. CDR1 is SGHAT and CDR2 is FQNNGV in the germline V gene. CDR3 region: CASSLDPRESYNEQFF. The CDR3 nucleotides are TGTGCCAGCAGCTTAGATCCAAGAGAATCCTACAATGAGCAGTTCTTC.

CDR3 in DNA: TGCAGTGCTAGCGTAGCGGCTAGCACAGATACGCAGTATTTT. Its translation is CSASVAASTDTQYF. This chain links TRBV20-1 with TRBJ2-3, with TRBD2 as a possible D gene (6 bases). Germline-derived CDR1 and CDR2 are DFQATT and SNEGSKA (reference sequence). This CDR3 region has 14 residues. V was pared by 3 bases and J by 0 bases, with 10 bases between.

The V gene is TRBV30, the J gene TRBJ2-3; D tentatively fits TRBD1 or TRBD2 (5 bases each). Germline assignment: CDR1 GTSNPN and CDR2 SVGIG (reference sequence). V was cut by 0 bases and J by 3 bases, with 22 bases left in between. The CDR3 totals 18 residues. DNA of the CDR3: TGTGCCTGGAGTGTCCGCGTCGGGACCGCCCTCCGTACAGATACGCAGTATTTT. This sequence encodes CAWSVRVGTALRTDTQYF.

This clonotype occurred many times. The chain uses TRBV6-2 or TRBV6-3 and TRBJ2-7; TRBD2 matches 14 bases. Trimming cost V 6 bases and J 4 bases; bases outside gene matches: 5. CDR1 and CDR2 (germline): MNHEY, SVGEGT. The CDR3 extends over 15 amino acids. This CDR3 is CASRFGLAGGYEQYF. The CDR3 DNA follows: TGTGCCAGCAGATTCGGACTAGCGGGAGGTTACGAGCAGTACTTC.

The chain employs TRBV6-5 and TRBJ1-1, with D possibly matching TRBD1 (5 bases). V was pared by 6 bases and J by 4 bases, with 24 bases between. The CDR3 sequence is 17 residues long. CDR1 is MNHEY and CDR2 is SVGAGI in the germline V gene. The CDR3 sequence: CASSRQPGRLTSTEAFF. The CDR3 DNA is TGTGCCAGCAGCAGGCAACCGGGACGTCTTACAAGCACTGAAGCTTTCTTT.

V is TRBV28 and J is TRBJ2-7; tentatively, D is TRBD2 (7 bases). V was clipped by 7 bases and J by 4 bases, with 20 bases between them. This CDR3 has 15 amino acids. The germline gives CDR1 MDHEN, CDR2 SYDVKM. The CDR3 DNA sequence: TGTGCCAGCAAACCCGGAAGGGGGGGGGGGTACGAGCAGTACTTC. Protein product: CASKPGRGGGYEQYF.

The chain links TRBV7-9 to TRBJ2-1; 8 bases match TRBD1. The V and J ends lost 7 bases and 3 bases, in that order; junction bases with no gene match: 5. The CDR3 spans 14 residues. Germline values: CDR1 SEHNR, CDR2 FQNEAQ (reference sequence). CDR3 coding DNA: TGTGCCAGCAACAGGGGGTCTCGCTACAATGAGCAGTTCTTC. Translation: CASNRGSRYNEQFF.

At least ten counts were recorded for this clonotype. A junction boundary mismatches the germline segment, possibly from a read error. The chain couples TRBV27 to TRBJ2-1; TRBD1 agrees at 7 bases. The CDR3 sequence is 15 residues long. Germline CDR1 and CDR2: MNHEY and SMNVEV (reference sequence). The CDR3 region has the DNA TGTGCCAGCAGTTGGGCAGGGGGTTCCTCCAATGAGCAGTTCTTC. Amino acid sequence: CASSWAGGSSNEQFF.

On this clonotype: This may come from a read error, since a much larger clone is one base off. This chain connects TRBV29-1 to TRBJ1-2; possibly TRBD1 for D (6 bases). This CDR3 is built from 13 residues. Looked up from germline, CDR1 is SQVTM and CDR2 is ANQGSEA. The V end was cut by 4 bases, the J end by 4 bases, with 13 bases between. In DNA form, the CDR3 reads TGCAGCGTTGTTCCAGGGGTACGCTATGGCTACACCTTC. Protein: CSVVPGVRYGYTF. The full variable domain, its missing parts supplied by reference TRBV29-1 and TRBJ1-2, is SAVISQKPSRDICQRGTSLTIQCQVDSQVTMMFWYRQQPGQSLTLIATANQGSEATYESGFVIDKFPISRPNLTFSTLTVSNMSPEDSSIYLCSVVPGVRYGYTFGSGTRLTVV.

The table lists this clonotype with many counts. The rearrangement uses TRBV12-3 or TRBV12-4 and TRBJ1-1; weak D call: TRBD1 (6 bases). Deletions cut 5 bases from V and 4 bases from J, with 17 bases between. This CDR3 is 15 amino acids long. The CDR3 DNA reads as TGTGCCAGCAGTCCCTGGGGGGGCGGGAGCACTGAAGCTTTCTTT. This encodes CASSPWGGGSTEAFF.

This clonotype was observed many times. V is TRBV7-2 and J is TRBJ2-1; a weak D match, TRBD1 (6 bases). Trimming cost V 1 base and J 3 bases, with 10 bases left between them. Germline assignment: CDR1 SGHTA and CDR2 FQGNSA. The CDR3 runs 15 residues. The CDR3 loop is CASSLGRDNYNEQFF. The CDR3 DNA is TGTGCCAGCAGCTTAGGCCGGGACAACTACAATGAGCAGTTCTTC. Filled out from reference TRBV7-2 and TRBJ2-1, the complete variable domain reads GAGVSQSPSNKVTEKGKDVELRCDPISGHTALYWYRQSLGQGLEFLIYFQGNSAPDKSGLPSDRFSAERTGGSVSTLTIQRTQQEDSAVYLCASSLGRDNYNEQFFGPGTRLTVL.

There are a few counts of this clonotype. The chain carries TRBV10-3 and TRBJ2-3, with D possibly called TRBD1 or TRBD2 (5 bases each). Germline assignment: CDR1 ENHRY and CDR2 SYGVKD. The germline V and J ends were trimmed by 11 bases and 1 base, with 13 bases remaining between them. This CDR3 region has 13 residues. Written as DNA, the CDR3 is TGTGCCGGTCAGGGAGCAGGCACAGATACGCAGTATTTT. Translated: CAGQGAGTDTQYF.

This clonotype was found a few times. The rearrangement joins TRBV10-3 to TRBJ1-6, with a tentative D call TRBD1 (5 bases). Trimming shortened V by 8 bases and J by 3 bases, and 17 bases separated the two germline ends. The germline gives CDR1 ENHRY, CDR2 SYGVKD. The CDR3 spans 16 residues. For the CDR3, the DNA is TGTGCCATCCAAGGGGAGTCAAGTAACTATAATTCACCCCTCCACTTT. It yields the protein CAIQGESSNYNSPLHF.

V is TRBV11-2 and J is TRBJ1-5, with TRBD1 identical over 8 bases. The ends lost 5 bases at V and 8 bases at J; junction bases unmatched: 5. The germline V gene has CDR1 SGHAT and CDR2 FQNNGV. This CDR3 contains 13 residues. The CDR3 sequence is CASSLDRVEPQHF. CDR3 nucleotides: TGTGCCAGCAGCCTGGACAGGGTAGAGCCCCAGCATTTT.

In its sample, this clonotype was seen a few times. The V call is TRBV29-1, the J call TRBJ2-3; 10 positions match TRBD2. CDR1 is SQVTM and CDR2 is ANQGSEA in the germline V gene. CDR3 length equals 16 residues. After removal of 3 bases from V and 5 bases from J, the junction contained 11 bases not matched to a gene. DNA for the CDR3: TGCAGCGTTGATGGACTAAGCGGGGGGGCCGTAGATACGCAGTATTTT. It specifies CSVDGLSGGAVDTQYF.

This CDR3 is CASSISGILKYEQYF. In DNA form, the CDR3 reads TGTGCCAGTAGTATTTCTGGGATCCTAAAGTACGAGCAGTACTTC. The chain combines TRBV19 with TRBJ2-7; D is unresolved. V was shortened by 3 bases and J by 4 bases, with 16 bases between the two germline ends. Germline CDR1 reads LNHDA; CDR2 reads SQIVND (reference sequence). This CDR3 contains 15 residues.

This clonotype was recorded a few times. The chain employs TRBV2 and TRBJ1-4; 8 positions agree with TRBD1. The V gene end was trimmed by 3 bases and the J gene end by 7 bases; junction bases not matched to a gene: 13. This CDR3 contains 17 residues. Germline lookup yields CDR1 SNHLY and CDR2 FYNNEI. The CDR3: CASSEDRVGAGREKLFF. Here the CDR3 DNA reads TGTGCCAGCAGTGAGGACAGGGTTGGGGCCGGGCGTGAAAAACTGTTTTTT.

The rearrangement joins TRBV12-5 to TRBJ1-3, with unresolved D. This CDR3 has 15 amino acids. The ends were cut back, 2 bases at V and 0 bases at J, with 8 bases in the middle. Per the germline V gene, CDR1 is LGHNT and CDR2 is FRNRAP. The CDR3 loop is CASGLIGSSGNTIYF. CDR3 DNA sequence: TGTGCTAGTGGTTTGATAGGCAGCTCTGGAAACACCATATATTTT.

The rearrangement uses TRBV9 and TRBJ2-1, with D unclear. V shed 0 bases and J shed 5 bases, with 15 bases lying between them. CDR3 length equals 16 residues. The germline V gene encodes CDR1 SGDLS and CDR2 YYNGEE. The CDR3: CASSVAIMGMDNEQFF. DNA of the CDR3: TGTGCCAGCAGCGTAGCTATTATGGGGATGGACAATGAGCAGTTCTTC.

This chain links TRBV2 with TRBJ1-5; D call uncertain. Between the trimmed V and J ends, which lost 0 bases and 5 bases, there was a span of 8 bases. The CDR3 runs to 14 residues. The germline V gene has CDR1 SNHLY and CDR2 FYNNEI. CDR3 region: CASSEARRDQPQHF. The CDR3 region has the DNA TGTGCCAGCAGTGAAGCAAGGAGGGATCAGCCCCAGCATTTT.